This is a list of T cell receptor beta chains from one sample in a study of cytomegalovirus exposure and HLA in healthy donors. The method was immunoSEQ multiplex PCR; TCRdb's version includes in-frame clones alone and lacks a portion of them. The sample has approximately 90,000 clones, more than 70% seen once. The sequenced sample was PBMCs. Receptors were obtained from a man between 25 and 39 years old in good health and CMV-seronegative. Each CDR3 is given with its conserved first and last residue. A D gene is named only where the DNA matches it firmly. Clone sizes are given selectively: once, few, many, or a class where the clone is expanded.

j_call d_call clone_size v_call cdr3_nt cdr3_aa
TRBJ2-1 TRBD2 . TRBV6-6 TGTGCCAGCAGTAAGCGGGGGGAGGACAATGAGCAGTTCTTC CASSKRGEDNEQFF
TRBJ2-2 TRBD2 few TRBV27 TGTGCCAGCAGTTTACAGGGAGGGACCGGGGAGCTGTTTTTT CASSLQGGTGELFF
TRBJ1-1 . once TRBV5-1 TGCGCCAGCAGCTTGGGCGCAGGGTCTGAAGCTTTCTTT CASSLGAGSEAFF
TRBJ1-1 TRBD1 . TRBV19 TGTGCCAGTAGTACGTACAGGGGACCGAACACTGAAGCTTTCTTT CASSTYRGPNTEAFF
TRBJ2-7 . . TRBV27 TGTGCCAGCAGTTTCTCGAGTAACCGCTACGAGCAGTACTTC CASSFSSNRYEQYF
TRBJ2-7 . . TRBV19 TGTGCCAGTAGTCGCAGGGTCTCCTACGAGCAGTACTTC CASSRRVSYEQYF
TRBJ1-2 TRBD1 once TRBV7-2 TGTGCCAGCAGCTTAGGAGGACAGGGGGTGAGCTATGGCTACACCTTC CASSLGGQGVSYGYTF
TRBJ1-2 . once TRBV7-9 TGTTCCAGCAGCTACTCTAACTATGGCTACACCTTC CSSSYSNYGYTF
TRBJ2-2 . . TRBV7-2 TGTGCCAGCAGCTCCCCGGGGTTCCCCGCCCGGCTGTTTTTT CASSSPGFPARLFF
TRBJ2-7 . . TRBV6-6 TGTGCCAGCGGAGACTATCGCGACGAGCAGTACTTC CASGDYRDEQYF